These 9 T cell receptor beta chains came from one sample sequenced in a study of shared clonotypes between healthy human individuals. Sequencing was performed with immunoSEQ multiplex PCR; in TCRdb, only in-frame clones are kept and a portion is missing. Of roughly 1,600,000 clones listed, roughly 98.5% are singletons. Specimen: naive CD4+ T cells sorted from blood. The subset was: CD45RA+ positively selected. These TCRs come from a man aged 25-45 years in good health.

CDR3 amino acids: CASTPIAGPKNIQYF. The CDR3 DNA is TGTGCCAGCACTCCAATTGCGGGGCCCAAAAACATTCAGTACTTC. The genes are TRBV6-5 and TRBJ2-4; maybe TRBD2 (6 bases). The CDR3 runs 15 residues. V lost 7 bases and J lost 2, with 15 bases in between. Germline CDR1 reads MNHEY; CDR2 reads SVGAGI.

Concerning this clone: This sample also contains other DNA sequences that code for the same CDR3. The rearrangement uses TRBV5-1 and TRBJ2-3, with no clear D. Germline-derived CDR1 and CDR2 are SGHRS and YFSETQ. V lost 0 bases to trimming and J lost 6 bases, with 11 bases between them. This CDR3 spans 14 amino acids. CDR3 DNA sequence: TGCGCCAGCAGCTTGGGTGCAGGCTCCGATACGCAGTATTTT. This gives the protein CASSLGAGSDTQYF.

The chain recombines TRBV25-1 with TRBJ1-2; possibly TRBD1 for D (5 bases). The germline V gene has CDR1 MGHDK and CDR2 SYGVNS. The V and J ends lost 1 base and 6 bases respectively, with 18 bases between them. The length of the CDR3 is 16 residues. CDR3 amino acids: CASSELTMGQGDGYTF. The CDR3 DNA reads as TGTGCCAGCAGTGAATTAACCATGGGCCAAGGGGATGGCTACACCTTC.

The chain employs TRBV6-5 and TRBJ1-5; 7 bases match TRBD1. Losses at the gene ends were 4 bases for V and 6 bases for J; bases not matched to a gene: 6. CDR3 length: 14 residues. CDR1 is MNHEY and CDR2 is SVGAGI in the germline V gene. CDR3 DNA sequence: TGTGCCAGCAGTTTAAGACAGGGATCTCAGCCCCAGCATTTT. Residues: CASSLRQGSQPQHF.

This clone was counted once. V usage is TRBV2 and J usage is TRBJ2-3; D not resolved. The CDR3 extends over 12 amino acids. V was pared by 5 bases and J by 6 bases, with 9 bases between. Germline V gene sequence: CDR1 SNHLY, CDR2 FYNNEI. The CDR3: CASSPHGDTQYF. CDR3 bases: TGTGCCAGCAGTCCCCACGGGGATACGCAGTATTTT.

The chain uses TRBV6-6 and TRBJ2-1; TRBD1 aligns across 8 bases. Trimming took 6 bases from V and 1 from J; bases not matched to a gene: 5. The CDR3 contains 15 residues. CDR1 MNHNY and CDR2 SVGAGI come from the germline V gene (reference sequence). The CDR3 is CASSIRGQSYNEQFF. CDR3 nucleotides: TGTGCCAGCAGCATCAGGGGGCAATCCTACAATGAGCAGTTCTTC.

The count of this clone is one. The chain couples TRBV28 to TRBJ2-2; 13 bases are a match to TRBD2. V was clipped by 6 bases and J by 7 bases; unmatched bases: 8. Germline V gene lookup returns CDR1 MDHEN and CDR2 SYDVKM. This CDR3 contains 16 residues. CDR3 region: CASSSGLAGDVGELFF. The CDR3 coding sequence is TGTGCCAGCAGCAGTGGACTAGCGGGAGACGTCGGGGAGCTGTTTTTT.

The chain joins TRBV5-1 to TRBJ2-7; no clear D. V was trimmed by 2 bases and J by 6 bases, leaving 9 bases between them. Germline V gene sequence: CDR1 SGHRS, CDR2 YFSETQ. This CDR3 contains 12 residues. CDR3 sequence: CASSLPESEQYF. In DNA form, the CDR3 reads TGCGCCAGCAGCTTACCAGAGAGCGAGCAGTACTTC.

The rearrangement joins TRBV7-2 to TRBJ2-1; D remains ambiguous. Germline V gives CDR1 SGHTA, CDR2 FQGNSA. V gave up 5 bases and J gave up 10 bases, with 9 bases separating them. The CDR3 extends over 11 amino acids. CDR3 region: CASSQAKEQFF. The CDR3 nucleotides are TGTGCCAGCAGCCAAGCGAAGGAGCAGTTCTTC.